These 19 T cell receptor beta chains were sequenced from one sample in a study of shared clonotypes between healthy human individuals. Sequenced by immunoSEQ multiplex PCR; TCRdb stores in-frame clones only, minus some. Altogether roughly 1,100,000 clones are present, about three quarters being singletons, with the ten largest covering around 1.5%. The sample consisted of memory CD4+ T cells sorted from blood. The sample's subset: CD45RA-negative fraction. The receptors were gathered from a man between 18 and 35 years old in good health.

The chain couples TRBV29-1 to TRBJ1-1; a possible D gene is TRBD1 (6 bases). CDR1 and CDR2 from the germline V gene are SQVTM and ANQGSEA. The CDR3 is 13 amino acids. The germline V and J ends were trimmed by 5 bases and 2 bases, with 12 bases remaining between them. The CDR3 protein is CSVLTGSNTEAFF. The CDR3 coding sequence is TGCAGCGTTTTGACAGGCTCCAACACTGAAGCTTTCTTT.

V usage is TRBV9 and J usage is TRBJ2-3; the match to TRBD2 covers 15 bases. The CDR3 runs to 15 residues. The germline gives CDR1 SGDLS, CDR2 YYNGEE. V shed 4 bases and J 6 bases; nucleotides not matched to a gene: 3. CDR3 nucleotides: TGTGCCAGCAGCCCAGGGACTAGCGGGAGGGATACGCAGTATTTT. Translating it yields CASSPGTSGRDTQYF.

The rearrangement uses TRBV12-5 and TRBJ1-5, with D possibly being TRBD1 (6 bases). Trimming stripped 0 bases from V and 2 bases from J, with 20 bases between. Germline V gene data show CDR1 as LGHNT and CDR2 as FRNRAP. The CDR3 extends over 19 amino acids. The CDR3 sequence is CASGLVLTGLEVGNQPQHF. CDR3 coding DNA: TGTGCTAGTGGTTTGGTACTGACAGGTCTTGAGGTGGGCAATCAGCCCCAGCATTTT.

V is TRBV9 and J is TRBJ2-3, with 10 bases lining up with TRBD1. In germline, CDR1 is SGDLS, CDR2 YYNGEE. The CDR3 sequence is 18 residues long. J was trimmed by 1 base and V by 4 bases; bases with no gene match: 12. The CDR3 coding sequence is TGTGCCAGCAGCAAGGGACAGGGGAGAGCGGGACGCACAGATACGCAGTATTTT. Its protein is CASSKGQGRAGRTDTQYF.

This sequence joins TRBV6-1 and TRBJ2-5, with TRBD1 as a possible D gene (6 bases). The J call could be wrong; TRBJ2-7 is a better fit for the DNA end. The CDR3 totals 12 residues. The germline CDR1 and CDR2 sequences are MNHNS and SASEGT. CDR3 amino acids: CASRLGGYEQYF. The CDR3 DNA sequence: TGTGCCAGCAGATTAGGGGGCTACGAGCAGTACTTC.

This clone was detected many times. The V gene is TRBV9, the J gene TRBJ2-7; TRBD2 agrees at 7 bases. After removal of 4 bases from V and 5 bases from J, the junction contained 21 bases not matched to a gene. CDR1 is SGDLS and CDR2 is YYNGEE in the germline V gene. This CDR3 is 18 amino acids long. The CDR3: CASSPRASGLRRDHEQYF. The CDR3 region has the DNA TGTGCCAGCAGCCCCAGGGCTAGCGGTCTTCGCCGGGACCACGAGCAGTACTTC.

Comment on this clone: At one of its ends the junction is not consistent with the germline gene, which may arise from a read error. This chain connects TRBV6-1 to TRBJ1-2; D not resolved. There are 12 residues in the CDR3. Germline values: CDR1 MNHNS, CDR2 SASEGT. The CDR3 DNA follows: TGTGCCAGCAATGAACAGCCTTATGGCTACACCTTC. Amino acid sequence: CASNEQPYGYTF.

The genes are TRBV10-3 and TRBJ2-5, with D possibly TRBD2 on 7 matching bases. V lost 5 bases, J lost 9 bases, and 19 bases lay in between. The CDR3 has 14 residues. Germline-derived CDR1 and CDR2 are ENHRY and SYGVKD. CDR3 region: CAISLEGVGGAQYF. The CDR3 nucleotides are TGTGCCATCAGTCTAGAGGGTGTAGGGGGGGCCCAGTACTTC.

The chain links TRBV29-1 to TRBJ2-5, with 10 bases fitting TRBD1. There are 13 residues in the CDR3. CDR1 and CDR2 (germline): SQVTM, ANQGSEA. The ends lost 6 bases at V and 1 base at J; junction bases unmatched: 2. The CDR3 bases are TGCAGCGTGAGACAGGGGGCCCAAGAGACCCAGTACTTC. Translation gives CSVRQGAQETQYF.

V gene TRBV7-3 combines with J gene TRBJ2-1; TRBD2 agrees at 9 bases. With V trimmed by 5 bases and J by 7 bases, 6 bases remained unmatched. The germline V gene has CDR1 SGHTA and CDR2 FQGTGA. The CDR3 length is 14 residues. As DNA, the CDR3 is TGTGCCAGCAGCCCGGCGACTAGCGGTAATGAGCAGTTCTTC. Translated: CASSPATSGNEQFF.

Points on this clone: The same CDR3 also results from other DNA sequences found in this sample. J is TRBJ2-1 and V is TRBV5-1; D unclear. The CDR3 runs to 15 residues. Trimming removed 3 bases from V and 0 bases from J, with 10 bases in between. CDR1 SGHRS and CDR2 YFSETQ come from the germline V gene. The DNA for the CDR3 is TGCGCCAGCAGCTGGACGGTTAGCTCCTACAATGAGCAGTTCTTC. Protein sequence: CASSWTVSSYNEQFF. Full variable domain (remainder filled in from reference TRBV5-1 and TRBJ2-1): KAGVTQTPRYLIKTRGQQVTLSCSPISGHRSVSWYQQTPGQGLQFLFEYFSETQRNKGNFPGRFSGRQFSNSRSEMNVSTLELGDSALYLCASSWTVSSYNEQFFGPGTRLTVL.

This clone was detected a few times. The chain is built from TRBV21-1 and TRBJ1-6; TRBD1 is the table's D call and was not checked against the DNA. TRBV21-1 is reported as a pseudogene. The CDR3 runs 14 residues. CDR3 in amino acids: CASSRDRGVSPLHF. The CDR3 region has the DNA TGTGCCAGCAGTAGAGACAGGGGGGTTTCACCCCTCCACTTT.

The CDR3 protein is CASSRAKLTDTQYF. CDR3 DNA sequence: TGCGCCAGCAGCCGAGCAAAACTCACAGATACGCAGTATTTT. The chain employs TRBV4-3 and TRBJ2-3; D call uncertain. The ends were cut back, 4 bases at V and 2 bases at J, with 10 bases in the middle. From germline, CDR1 is LGHNA and CDR2 YSLEER. This CDR3 contains 14 residues.

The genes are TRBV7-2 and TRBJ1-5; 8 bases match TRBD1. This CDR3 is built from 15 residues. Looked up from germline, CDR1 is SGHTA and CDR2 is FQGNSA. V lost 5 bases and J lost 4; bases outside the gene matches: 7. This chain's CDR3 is CASSPETGANQPQHF. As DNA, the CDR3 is TGTGCCAGCAGCCCAGAGACAGGGGCTAATCAGCCCCAGCATTTT.

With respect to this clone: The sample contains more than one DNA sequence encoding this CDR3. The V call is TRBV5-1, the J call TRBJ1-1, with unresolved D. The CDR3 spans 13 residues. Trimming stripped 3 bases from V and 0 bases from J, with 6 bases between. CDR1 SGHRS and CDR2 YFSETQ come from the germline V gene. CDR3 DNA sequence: TGCGCCAGCAGCTCGACCGTGAACACTGAAGCTTTCTTT. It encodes CASSSTVNTEAFF. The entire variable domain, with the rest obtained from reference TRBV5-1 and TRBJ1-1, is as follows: KAGVTQTPRYLIKTRGQQVTLSCSPISGHRSVSWYQQTPGQGLQFLFEYFSETQRNKGNFPGRFSGRQFSNSRSEMNVSTLELGDSALYLCASSSTVNTEAFFGQGTRLTVV.

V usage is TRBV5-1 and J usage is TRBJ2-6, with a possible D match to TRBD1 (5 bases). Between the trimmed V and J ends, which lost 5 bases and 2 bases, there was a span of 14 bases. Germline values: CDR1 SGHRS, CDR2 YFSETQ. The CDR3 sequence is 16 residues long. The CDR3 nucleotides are TGCGCCAGCAGTCCTCCCGAAGGGGCTGGGGCCAACGTCCTGACTTTC. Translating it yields CASSPPEGAGANVLTF.

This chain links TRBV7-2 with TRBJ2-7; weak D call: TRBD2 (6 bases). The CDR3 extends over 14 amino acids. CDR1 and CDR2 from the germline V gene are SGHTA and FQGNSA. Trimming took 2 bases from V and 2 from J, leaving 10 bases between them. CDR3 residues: CASSLQEGPYEQYF. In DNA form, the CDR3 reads TGTGCCAGCAGCTTACAGGAGGGTCCCTACGAGCAGTACTTC. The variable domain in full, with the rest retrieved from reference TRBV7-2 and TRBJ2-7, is GAGVSQSPSNKVTEKGKDVELRCDPISGHTALYWYRQSLGQGLEFLIYFQGNSAPDKSGLPSDRFSAERTGGSVSTLTIQRTQQEDSAVYLCASSLQEGPYEQYFGPGTRLTVT.

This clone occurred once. Here the CDR3 DNA reads TGTGCCATCAGTGAAAAGACAGGCTATAGCTCCTACGAGCAGTACTTC. Translated, it gives CAISEKTGYSSYEQYF. The chain is built from TRBV10-3 and TRBJ2-7, with a weak D call TRBD1 (6 bases). V dropped 3 bases and J dropped 0 bases, with 15 bases sitting between them. The germline V gene encodes CDR1 ENHRY and CDR2 SYGVKD. CDR3 size: 16 residues.

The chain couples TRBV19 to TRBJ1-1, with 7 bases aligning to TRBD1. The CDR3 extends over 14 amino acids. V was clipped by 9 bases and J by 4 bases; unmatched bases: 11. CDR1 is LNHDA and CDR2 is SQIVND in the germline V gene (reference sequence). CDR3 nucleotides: TGTGCCAGCCTCTCGAGGGGGCAGGGCACTGAAGCTTTCTTT. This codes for CASLSRGQGTEAFF.